These T cell receptor beta chains were read from a single sample in a study of blood T cell repertoires in COVID-19. Data came from immunoSEQ multiplex PCR; TCRdb stores just in-frame clones and leaves some out. The sample consists of 210,000 or so clones, more than 70% of them appearing once. Sequencing was carried out using peripheral blood. The receptors derive from a woman aged 40-49 years who had recovered from COVID-19. Each CDR3 is given with its conserved first and last residue. A D gene is named only where the DNA matches it firmly. Size is stated for part of the rows, as once, few or many counts, or as a class when the clone is expanded.

abundance	d_gene	j_gene	v_gene	CDR3aa	CDR3nt
-	-	TRBJ1-2	TRBV30	CAWSLMFSNYGYTF	TGTGCCTGGAGTCTTATGTTCTCTAACTATGGCTACACCTTC
-	-	TRBJ1-3	TRBV30	CAWSLERSGNTIYF	TGTGCCTGGAGCTTAGAGCGCTCTGGAAACACCATATATTTT
-	-	TRBJ1-1	TRBV28	CASSLGGARNTEAFF	TGTGCCAGCAGTTTAGGGGGGGCTCGGAACACTGAAGCTTTCTTT
-	TRBD1	TRBJ1-5	TRBV27	CASSPAGGSANQPQHF	TGTGCCAGCAGTCCCGCAGGGGGGTCCGCAAATCAGCCCCAGCATTTT
-	TRBD2	TRBJ2-3	TRBV7-9	CASVRGWGLTVDTQYF	TGTGCCAGCGTGCGGGGGTGGGGACTCACCGTTGATACGCAGTATTTT
-	-	TRBJ1-1	TRBV3-1/TRBV3-2	CASSQDRTEAFF	TGTGCCAGCAGCCAAGATCGGACTGAAGCTTTCTTT
-	-	TRBJ1-1	TRBV11-3	CASSFWGPGAGLNTEAFF	TGTGCCAGCAGCTTCTGGGGTCCAGGGGCCGGTTTGAACACTGAAGCTTTCTTT
-	-	TRBJ2-2	TRBV2	CASSIAGSNTGELFF	TGTGCCAGCAGTATCGCAGGGTCGAACACCGGGGAGCTGTTTTTT
-	-	TRBJ2-1	TRBV2	CASSPGRLGAYSEQFF	TGTGCCAGCAGCCCGGGCCGGCTAGGGGCGTATAGTGAGCAGTTCTTC
-	TRBD1	TRBJ1-4	TRBV9	CASSAAGGLNEKLFF	TGTGCCAGCAGCGCCGCAGGGGGATTGAATGAAAAACTGTTTTTT
-	TRBD2	TRBJ2-4	TRBV7-2	CASSLAGVNIQYF	TGTGCCAGCAGCTTGGCGGGGGTAAACATTCAGTACTTC
-	-	TRBJ1-5	TRBV5-8	CASSLYPTGNQPQHF	TGTGCCAGCAGCTTATACCCGACAGGCAATCAGCCCCAGCATTTT
-	-	TRBJ2-2	TRBV27	CASSYRGELFF	TGTGCCAGCAGCTACCGCGGGGAGCTGTTTTTT
-	-	TRBJ2-7	TRBV5-4	CASSSTGLLNYEQYF	TGTGCCAGCAGTTCAACGGGACTGTTAAATTACGAGCAGTACTTC
-	-	TRBJ2-3	TRBV18	CASSTAGPAPDTQYF	TGTGCCAGCTCAACGGCGGGGCCCGCACCAGATACGCAGTATTTT
once	TRBD1	TRBJ1-2	TRBV3-1/TRBV3-2	CASSPPGTGGWRGYTF	TGTGCCAGCAGCCCTCCCGGGACAGGGGGCTGGCGTGGCTACACCTTC